Below, 30 T cell receptor beta chains from the same sample are listed, as sequenced in a study of regulatory T cells in long-lasting Graves disease. Time point defined: newly diagnosed GD, antithyroid drugs for less than 3 months. PBMC RNA was the source of the TCR library. iRepertoire HTBI primers and Arm-PCR of CDR3 regions built TCR beta libraries. TCRdb fed the multiplex PCR reads into MiXCR, producing one record per CDR3 protein. The sample consists of about 540,000 distinct CDR3 sequences, approximately 15% of them appearing once. These same data were also listed under a study on T cells in Graves' hyperthyroidism and ophthalmopathy.

The sample was peripheral blood mononuclear cells (PBMCs), taken at new diagnosis, from a patient treated with antithyroid drugs. These receptor sequences come from a man aged 30 to 45 with Graves disease.

This clonotype showed up many times. V is TRBV20-1 and J is TRBJ2-7, with D tentatively TRBD1 (6 bases). The germline CDR1 and CDR2 sequences are DFQATT and SNEGSKA (reference sequence). V was clipped by 6 bases and J by 1 base, with 10 bases between them. The CDR3 is 12 residues long. The CDR3 bases are TGCAGTGCAATCACAGGGTCCTACGAGCAGTACTTC. This gives the protein CSAITGSYEQYF.

This clonotype showed up many times. This sequence joins TRBV12-3 or TRBV12-4 and TRBJ2-2, with D tentatively TRBD1 (5 bases). The V and J ends lost 5 bases and 7 bases respectively, with 20 bases between them. There are 16 residues in the CDR3. In DNA form, the CDR3 reads TGTGCCAGCAGTCCGACGTTGGGCAGGGCGGTCGGGGAGCTGTTTTTT. It is translated as CASSPTLGRAVGELFF.

This clonotype was observed at least ten times. The V call is TRBV6-1, the J call TRBJ2-3; possibly TRBD1 for D (5 bases). Germline V gene lookup returns CDR1 MNHNS and CDR2 SASEGT. V dropped 4 bases and J dropped 4 bases, with 15 bases sitting between them. This CDR3 has 15 residues. This CDR3 is CASSGRVRSADTQYF. The CDR3 region has the DNA TGTGCCAGCAGTGGCAGGGTCAGGTCGGCAGATACGCAGTATTTT.

This clonotype was observed at least ten times. The chain recombines TRBV7-2 with TRBJ2-3; D is ambiguous. This CDR3 is 14 amino acids long. Germline lookup yields CDR1 SGHTA and CDR2 FQGNSA. V lost 4 bases and J 0 bases, leaving 8 bases between the germline ends. The CDR3 region is CASSSSPSTDTQYF. CDR3 in DNA: TGTGCCAGCAGCTCGTCTCCTAGCACAGATACGCAGTATTTT.

This clonotype was seen ten or more times. This rearrangement joins TRBV5-1 to TRBJ2-1; no firm D call. This CDR3 has 15 amino acids. The germline V gene has CDR1 SGHRS and CDR2 YFSETQ. With 4 bases removed from V and 10 bases from J, the gap between germline ends came to 21 bases. The CDR3 DNA sequence: TGCGCCAGCAGCCCCCGGAGTTCGAGACTCGACGAGCAGTTCTTC. Its translation is CASSPRSSRLDEQFF. The full variable domain, its missing parts supplied by reference TRBV5-1 and TRBJ2-1, is KAGVTQTPRYLIKTRGQQVTLSCSPISGHRSVSWYQQTPGQGLQFLFEYFSETQRNKGNFPGRFSGRQFSNSRSEMNVSTLELGDSALYLCASSPRSSRLDEQFFGPGTRLTVL.

This clonotype was seen many times. The chain is built from TRBV29-1 and TRBJ1-1; 8 bases map to TRBD1. The CDR3 spans 14 residues. Trimming took 5 bases from V and 4 from J; bases not matched to a gene: 9. Germline assignment: CDR1 SQVTM and CDR2 ANQGSEA. The CDR3 reads CSVRSGTGRTEAFF. CDR3 sequence (DNA): TGCAGCGTTAGATCAGGGACAGGCCGCACTGAAGCTTTCTTT.

This clonotype was picked up many times. This chain links TRBV20-1 with TRBJ2-7; tentatively, D is TRBD1 (5 bases). Germline CDR1 reads DFQATT; CDR2 reads SNEGSKA (reference sequence). The CDR3 is made up of 15 amino acids. The V end was cut by 0 bases, the J end by 4 bases, with 16 bases between. The DNA of the CDR3 is TGCAGTGCTAGAGAAGGACCCAGGGTCGTATACGAGCAGTACTTC. Protein product: CSAREGPRVVYEQYF.

The sample holds a few counts of this clonotype. The rearrangement joins TRBV7-3 to TRBJ2-4; D call uncertain. The germline V gene encodes CDR1 SGHTA and CDR2 FQGTGA. V lost 3 bases and J lost 0, with 6 bases in between. The CDR3 is 14 residues long. In nucleotides, the CDR3 is TGTGCCAGCAGCTTTGATCTAGCCAAAAACATTCAGTACTTC. Protein product: CASSFDLAKNIQYF.

This clonotype was observed at least ten times. This chain links TRBV27 with TRBJ2-1, with no clear D. The CDR3 has 12 amino acids. Between the trimmed V and J ends, which lost 5 bases and 6 bases, there was a span of 8 bases. CDR1 is MNHEY and CDR2 is SMNVEV in the germline V gene (reference sequence). The CDR3 protein is CASSAEFNEQFF. The CDR3 region has the DNA TGTGCCAGCAGTGCGGAATTCAATGAGCAGTTCTTC.

The sample holds many counts of this clonotype. This chain links TRBV3-1 with TRBJ2-1; 10 bases are shared with TRBD2. V trimming: 7 bases; J trimming: 7 bases; junction bases outside the gene matches: 13. Per germline, CDR1 LGHDT and CDR2 YNNKEL (reference sequence). The CDR3 runs 16 residues. As DNA, the CDR3 is TGTGCCAGCACCTCCCAGCGGCTAGCGGGAGTTAATGAGCAGTTCTTC. Its translation is CASTSQRLAGVNEQFF.

This clonotype was detected many times. The chain combines TRBV12-3 or TRBV12-4 with TRBJ2-3; D possibly uses TRBD1 or TRBD2 (5 bases each). Trimming left V 4 bases short and J 4 bases short, with 24 bases between. The CDR3 length is 18 residues. The CDR3 loop reads CASSSPSTGRILADTQYF. CDR3 DNA sequence: TGTGCCAGCAGTTCTCCCAGTACGGGGCGTATCCTCGCAGATACGCAGTATTTT.

This clonotype was detected a few times. J is TRBJ2-4 and V is TRBV7-2; D is unclear. In germline, CDR1 is SGHTA, CDR2 FQGNSA. The CDR3 is 14 amino acids. V was trimmed by 2 bases and J by 3 bases, leaving 8 bases between them. This chain's CDR3 is CASSLRRDKNIQYF. DNA for the CDR3: TGTGCCAGCAGCTTACGTAGAGACAAAAACATTCAGTACTTC.

The chain joins TRBV27 to TRBJ2-4; 9 bases are a match to TRBD2. The CDR3 covers 16 residues. The germline V gene encodes CDR1 MNHEY and CDR2 SMNVEV (reference sequence). The trim removed 6 bases at V and 6 bases at J, leaving 12 bases unmatched. CDR3 nucleotides: TGTGCCAGCAGCCCTCCTTCTAGCGGGAATGGAAACATTCAGTACTTC. Its protein is CASSPPSSGNGNIQYF.

This clonotype occurred many times. J is TRBJ2-1 and V is TRBV2; 10 bases are a match to TRBD1. The germline V gene has CDR1 SNHLY and CDR2 FYNNEI. There are 14 residues in the CDR3. With V trimmed by 8 bases and J by 2 bases, 3 bases remained unmatched. The CDR3, as DNA: TGTGCCAGCTCCGGGACAGGGGCCTACAATGAGCAGTTCTTC. It specifies CASSGTGAYNEQFF.

The table lists this clonotype with many counts. The chain uses TRBV7-9 and TRBJ2-7; D unclear. Trimming took off 3 bases at V and 7 bases at J, with 16 bases between the two ends. The CDR3 is 14 amino acids. The germline gives CDR1 SEHNR, CDR2 FQNEAQ (reference sequence). The CDR3 coding sequence is TGTGCCAGCAGCTTCGGTTACAAGGTTGAGGAGCAGTACTTC. Translated, it gives CASSFGYKVEEQYF.

There are a few counts of this clonotype. The genes are TRBV3-1 and TRBJ2-1; a possible D gene is TRBD2 (5 bases). This CDR3 is 13 amino acids long. The germline V gene encodes CDR1 LGHDT and CDR2 YNNKEL (reference sequence). The germline V and J ends were trimmed by 0 bases and 7 bases, with 7 bases remaining between them. Here the CDR3 reads CASSQDLANEQFF. For the CDR3, the DNA is TGTGCCAGCAGCCAAGATCTAGCTAATGAGCAGTTCTTC.

The CDR3 region has the DNA TGTGCCACCAGTGATTCTAGCGGGAGGGTGGTCAATGAGCAGTTCTTC. This codes for CATSDSSGRVVNEQFF. The chain uses TRBV24-1 and TRBJ2-1, with 12 positions matching TRBD2. The V and J ends lost 2 bases and 6 bases, in that order; junction bases with no gene match: 4. Germline CDR1 and CDR2: KGHDR and SFDVKD. The CDR3 extends over 16 amino acids.

The chain recombines TRBV20-1 with TRBJ2-1; no firm D call. V shed 0 bases and J shed 13 bases, with 10 bases lying between them. The CDR3 totals 11 residues. The V gene's germline CDR1 is DFQATT and CDR2 SNEGSKA (reference sequence). The CDR3 loop reads CSARDPPAQFF. In nucleotides, the CDR3 is TGCAGTGCTAGAGATCCACCGGCCCAGTTCTTC.

This clonotype was observed a handful of times. The rearrangement joins TRBV12-3 or TRBV12-4 to TRBJ2-6; D gene unclear. This CDR3 region has 14 residues. V was shortened by 7 bases and J by 2 bases, with 9 bases between the two germline ends. The CDR3 is CASTFSTGANVLTF. The CDR3 DNA reads as TGTGCCAGCACCTTCTCTACTGGGGCCAACGTCCTGACTTTC.

This clonotype has a count of ten or more. This chain joins TRBV2 and TRBJ1-4; 7 nucleotides align to TRBD1. The CDR3 totals 17 residues. The V gene's germline CDR1 is SNHLY and CDR2 FYNNEI. Trimming removed 5 bases from V and 0 bases from J; junction bases left unmatched: 9. The CDR3 is CASSPGGTDATNEKLFF. CDR3 bases: TGTGCCAGCAGTCCCGGGGGGACAGACGCAACTAATGAAAAACTGTTTTTT.

The chain links TRBV20-1 to TRBJ1-3; maybe TRBD1 (5 bases). This CDR3 has 13 amino acids. Germline V lookup: CDR1 DFQATT, CDR2 SNEGSKA (reference sequence). V gave up 6 bases and J gave up 7 bases, with 16 bases separating them. CDR3 DNA: TGCAGTGCCCACTTGGGGGTCGGGAACACCATATATTTT. Translation gives CSAHLGVGNTIYF.

This clonotype appeared many times. The chain joins TRBV7-8 to TRBJ2-7; D is unclear. The V and J ends lost 6 bases and 2 bases respectively, with 17 bases between them. Germline values: CDR1 SGHVS, CDR2 FQNEAQ. This CDR3 is 15 amino acids long. The CDR3 loop is CASSLPFRPAYEQYF. In DNA, the CDR3 is TGTGCCAGCAGTCTTCCCTTTAGGCCAGCCTACGAGCAGTACTTC.

This clonotype was recorded at least ten times. Here the CDR3 reads CASSEGDLTDTQYF. The CDR3 DNA sequence: TGTGCCAGCAGTGAAGGGGACCTCACAGATACGCAGTATTTT. The chain links TRBV2 to TRBJ2-3; TRBD1 or TRBD2 may be the D gene (5 bases each). CDR1 is SNHLY, CDR2 FYNNEI, per germline. V dropped 1 base and J dropped 2 bases, with 7 bases sitting between them. CDR3 size: 14 residues.

This clonotype was counted many times. This chain uses TRBV11-2 with TRBJ2-7, with D unresolved. Trimming cost V 5 bases and J 0 bases, with 11 bases left between them. Germline lookup yields CDR1 SGHAT and CDR2 FQNNGV. The CDR3 runs 14 residues. The CDR3 reads CASSRTGASYEQYF. As DNA, the CDR3 is TGTGCCAGCAGCCGTACGGGTGCCTCCTACGAGCAGTACTTC.

This clonotype was observed many times. This chain connects TRBV5-1 to TRBJ1-1, with D unclear. Trimming left V 1 base short and J 2 bases short, with 15 bases between. The CDR3 contains 16 residues. The germline CDR1 and CDR2 sequences are SGHRS and YFSETQ. For the CDR3, the DNA is TGCGCCAGCAGCTTGTCGGCGGGTAGTTTAAACACTGAAGCTTTCTTT. This gives the protein CASSLSAGSLNTEAFF.

The chain is built from TRBV6-4 and TRBJ2-1; 13 bases are shared with TRBD2. V was pared by 5 bases and J by 7 bases, with 8 bases of the junction left unmatched. CDR1 MRHNA and CDR2 SNTAGT come from the germline V gene. This CDR3 contains 16 residues. CDR3: CASSPSGLAGANEQFF. CDR3 nucleotides: TGTGCCAGCAGTCCATCTGGACTAGCGGGAGCGAATGAGCAGTTCTTC.

The V call is TRBV24-1, the J call TRBJ2-2; D perhaps matches TRBD2 (5 bases). In germline, CDR1 is KGHDR, CDR2 SFDVKD. Trimming shortened V by 1 base and J by 1 base, and 12 bases separated the two germline ends. The CDR3 consists of 17 residues. CDR3 in amino acids: CATSDFTAAVNTGELFF. The DNA of the CDR3 is TGTGCCACCAGTGATTTCACAGCAGCGGTGAACACCGGGGAGCTGTTTTTT.

V usage is TRBV30 and J usage is TRBJ1-1, with D hard to call. This CDR3 has 12 residues. Trimming stripped 5 bases from V and 8 bases from J, with 15 bases between. The V gene's germline CDR1 is GTSNPN and CDR2 SVGIG (reference sequence). CDR3 sequence reads: CAWASPAGEAFF. Written as DNA, the CDR3 is TGTGCCTGGGCTAGCCCGGCAGGCGAAGCTTTCTTT.

For this clonotype: This may come from a read error, since a much larger clone is one base off. V is TRBV6-1 and J is TRBJ2-1; 7 bases match TRBD2. Germline assignment: CDR1 MNHNS and CDR2 SASEGT. V trimming: 8 bases; J trimming: 8 bases; junction bases outside the gene matches: 6. This CDR3 spans 12 amino acids. The CDR3 nucleotides are TGTGCCAGCGGGACGGGGAGGGATGAGCAGTTCTTC. Its protein product is CASGTGRDEQFF.

This clonotype was picked up many times. The chain recombines TRBV20-1 with TRBJ1-4, with no clear D. CDR3 size: 12 residues. Trimming removed 6 bases at V and 8 bases at J, with 13 bases between. Germline values: CDR1 DFQATT, CDR2 SNEGSKA (reference sequence). The CDR3 nucleotides read TGCAGTGCACTAAGGACGGCGGAAAAACTGTTTTTT. This codes for CSALRTAEKLFF.